The 32 T cell receptor beta chains given below trace back to one sample, sequenced in a study of a mutant IDH1 vaccine in newly diagnosed glioma. Time point indicated: week 47, end of study. Mutant IDH1 20-mer peptide, at 300 ug, made up each vaccine dose, with topical imiquimod. The antigens these receptors bind are not known. Method: immunoSEQ multiplex PCR; TCRdb's copy keeps in-frame clones and lacks some. This repertoire shows approximately 22,000 clones, roughly 82% found once; its top ten account for about 4%. The sequences come from PBMCs, collected from a glioma patient whose treatment included an IDH1 peptide vaccine. These TCRs come from a man aged 40-50 years with glioma. Some clones in this sample may be carry-over from other donors' samples.

The V gene is TRBV6-1, the J gene TRBJ2-4, with D perhaps TRBD1 (7 bases). Per germline, CDR1 MNHNS and CDR2 SASEGT. CDR3 length equals 12 residues. The V end was cut by 3 bases, the J end by 12 bases, with 12 bases between. As DNA, the CDR3 is TGTGCCAGCAGTGAGCGGGACAGACATCAGTACTTC. This codes for CASSERDRHQYF.

The rearrangement joins TRBV5-1 to TRBJ2-3; tentative D call: TRBD2 (6 bases). There are 15 residues in the CDR3. Trimming removed 3 bases at V and 0 bases at J, with 11 bases between. Per the germline V gene, CDR1 is SGHRS and CDR2 is YFSETQ. The CDR3 DNA reads as TGCGCCAGCAGCTCCCGGGGGACTAGCACAGATACGCAGTATTTT. Encoded protein: CASSSRGTSTDTQYF.

The genes are TRBV10-3 and TRBJ1-2, with 7 bases lining up with TRBD1. V dropped 7 bases and J dropped 7; count of bases not matched to a gene: 6. Per the germline V gene, CDR1 is ENHRY and CDR2 is SYGVKD. This CDR3 has 12 amino acids. Here the CDR3 DNA reads TGTGCCATCACCTATGGGGACAGTGGCTACACCTTC. Residues: CAITYGDSGYTF.

This chain links TRBV4-1 with TRBJ1-1, with D perhaps matching TRBD1 (5 bases). CDR1 and CDR2 (germline): MGHRA, YSYEKL. V lost 0 bases and J lost 10, with 15 bases in between. The CDR3 has 14 residues. CDR3 amino acids: CASSQETGGRRAFF. The CDR3 DNA reads TGCGCCAGCAGCCAAGAAACGGGGGGACGGAGAGCTTTCTTT.

The CDR3 DNA sequence: TGCAGTGTACAGGGACTCTATGGCTACACCTTC. This gives the protein CSVQGLYGYTF. The chain is built from TRBV20-1 and TRBJ1-2, with D perhaps TRBD1 (6 bases). This CDR3 is built from 11 residues. The V gene's germline CDR1 is DFQATT and CDR2 SNEGSKA (reference sequence). V lost 7 bases and J 4 bases, leaving 10 bases between the germline ends.

The chain employs TRBV5-4 and TRBJ2-5; weak D call: TRBD2 (6 bases). Trimming left V 0 bases short and J 4 bases short, with 16 bases between. The CDR3 is 16 amino acids. CDR1 is SGHNT, CDR2 YYREEE, per germline (reference sequence). CDR3 region: CASSLDFGGSGETQYF. The CDR3 coding sequence is TGTGCCAGCAGCTTGGACTTCGGGGGATCCGGAGAGACCCAGTACTTC.

V is TRBV7-9 and J is TRBJ2-1; D possibly uses TRBD1 or TRBD2 (6 bases each). Trimming took 4 bases from V and 6 from J, leaving 22 bases between them. The CDR3 is 17 amino acids. The V gene's germline CDR1 is SEHNR and CDR2 FQNEAQ (reference sequence). In DNA, the CDR3 is TGTGCCAGCAGCTGGGGGACAAGGGGAGGAGCGTTCAATGAGCAGTTCTTC. This sequence encodes CASSWGTRGGAFNEQFF.

This rearrangement joins TRBV19 to TRBJ1-1, with 7 bases that match TRBD1. This CDR3 contains 16 residues. Germline V gene sequence: CDR1 LNHDA, CDR2 SQIVND (reference sequence). Trimming at V came to 5 bases and at J to 2 bases, leaving 11 bases not matched to a gene. The CDR3 DNA sequence: TGTGCCAGTAGTTCGACGTGGGACAGACGCAACACTGAAGCTTTCTTT. Its protein is CASSSTWDRRNTEAFF.

The genes are TRBV7-6 and TRBJ2-1; D uncertain. Trimming stripped 0 bases from V and 7 bases from J, with 13 bases between. The germline CDR1 and CDR2 sequences are SGHVS and FNYEAQ. The CDR3 runs 15 residues. CDR3 loop: CASSLAWNMGNEQFF. CDR3 nucleotide sequence: TGTGCCAGCAGCTTAGCCTGGAATATGGGAAATGAGCAGTTCTTC.

The chain joins TRBV9 to TRBJ2-3; D call uncertain. Trimming removed 0 bases at V and 5 bases at J, with 7 bases between. The germline CDR1 and CDR2 sequences are SGDLS and YYNGEE. The CDR3 has 13 amino acids. The CDR3 loop reads CASSVGNGDTQYF. Written as DNA, the CDR3 is TGTGCCAGCAGCGTAGGGAATGGAGATACGCAGTATTTT.

The chain joins TRBV5-5 to TRBJ2-3; 8 bases line up with TRBD2. Germline V gene data show CDR1 as SGHKS and CDR2 as YYEKEE (reference sequence). Trimming took 2 bases from V and 0 from J; bases not matched to a gene: 2. This CDR3 spans 15 amino acids. The CDR3, as DNA: TGTGCCAGCAGCTTTAGCGGGGTTAGCACAGATACGCAGTATTTT. Translation: CASSFSGVSTDTQYF.

The rearrangement uses TRBV27 and TRBJ2-6; D may be TRBD1 or TRBD2 (5 bases each). Trimming removed 6 bases from V and 0 bases from J, with 12 bases in between. Germline CDR1 MNHEY, CDR2 SMNVEV (reference sequence). CDR3 length equals 16 residues. CDR3 nucleotides: TGTGCCAGCAGCACGGGACGCCTCTCTGGGGCCAACGTCCTGACTTTC. Its translation is CASSTGRLSGANVLTF.

The chain joins TRBV7-8 to TRBJ1-3; 7 nucleotides match TRBD1. Trimming took 8 bases from V and 0 from J; bases not matched to a gene: 13. CDR1 SGHVS and CDR2 FQNEAQ come from the germline V gene. This CDR3 has 17 residues. CDR3 sequence reads: CASSLGRGPSSGNTIYF. In nucleotides, the CDR3 is TGTGCCAGCTCACTGGGGAGGGGGCCAAGCTCTGGAAACACCATATATTTT. Full variable domain (outside the CDR3, taken from reference TRBV7-8 and TRBJ1-3): GAGVSQSPRYKVAKRGQDVALRCDPISGHVSLFWYQQALGQGPEFLTYFQNEAQLDKSGLPSDRFFAERPEGSVSTLKIQRTQQEDSAVYLCASSLGRGPSSGNTIYFGEGSWLTVV.

V usage is TRBV2 and J usage is TRBJ2-2; D is perhaps TRBD2 (5 bases). V shed 3 bases and J shed 1 base, with 6 bases lying between them. There are 14 residues in the CDR3. Germline V gene data show CDR1 as SNHLY and CDR2 as FYNNEI. The CDR3 coding sequence is TGTGCCAGCAGTGATCGGGGGAACACCGGGGAGCTGTTTTTT. Translated: CASSDRGNTGELFF.

V is TRBV5-4 and J is TRBJ1-2; 8 bases are shared with TRBD1. Germline V CDR1 and CDR2: SGHNT, YYREEE (reference sequence). This CDR3 spans 14 amino acids. Losses at the gene ends were 4 bases for V and 5 bases for J; bases not matched to a gene: 7. The CDR3: CASSVDRGEYGYTF. The DNA for the CDR3 is TGTGCCAGCAGCGTTGACAGGGGAGAATATGGCTACACCTTC.

The chain has TRBV30 and TRBJ1-5; D is uncertain. The CDR3 spans 13 residues. The V gene lost 2 bases and the J gene lost 3 bases, with 8 bases spanning the gap. Germline V gene data show CDR1 as GTSNPN and CDR2 as SVGIG (reference sequence). CDR3 residues: CAWSRAINQPQHF. The CDR3 region has the DNA TGTGCCTGGAGTAGGGCAATCAATCAGCCCCAGCATTTT. Full variable domain (rest looked up from reference TRBV30 and TRBJ1-5): SQTIHQWPATLVQPVGSPLSLECTVEGTSNPNLYWYRQAAGRGLQLLFYSVGIGQISSEVPQNLSASRPQDRQFILSSKKLLLSDSGFYLCAWSRAINQPQHFGDGTRLSIL.

This clone has just a few counts. The V call is TRBV5-5, the J call TRBJ1-4; maybe TRBD1 (5 bases). This CDR3 region has 14 residues. V was cut by 5 bases and J by 5 bases, with 13 bases left in between. Germline CDR1 SGHKS, CDR2 YYEKEE (reference sequence). CDR3 in DNA: TGTGCCAGCAGACGACGGGGGGGGAATGAAAAACTGTTTTTT. This codes for CASRRRGGNEKLFF.

The rearrangement joins TRBV7-8 to TRBJ1-4, with D perhaps TRBD1 (5 bases). The CDR3 has 14 residues. Trimming took 5 bases from V and 8 from J, leaving 15 bases between them. The germline V gene encodes CDR1 SGHVS and CDR2 FQNEAQ. The CDR3 DNA is TGTGCCAGCAGCCAAGACAGTTCCCTCGAAAAACTGTTTTTT. As protein: CASSQDSSLEKLFF.

This clone showed up just a few times. The rearrangement joins TRBV5-1 to TRBJ2-6, with D hard to call. Germline CDR1 is SGHRS and CDR2 is YFSETQ. This CDR3 region has 16 residues. Trimming took 1 base from V and 0 from J, leaving 8 bases between them. CDR3 nucleotide sequence: TGCGCCAGCAGCTTGACGATCCTCTCTGGGGCCAACGTCCTGACTTTC. Its protein is CASSLTILSGANVLTF.

The V and J genes are TRBV27 and TRBJ1-4; D not certain. This CDR3 spans 15 amino acids. The ends were cut back, 7 bases at V and 2 bases at J, with 14 bases in the middle. Germline lookup yields CDR1 MNHEY and CDR2 SMNVEV (reference sequence). The CDR3 region has the DNA TGTGCCAGCATCCGGACCGGCGGGACTAATGAAAAACTGTTTTTT. It translates to CASIRTGGTNEKLFF.

The chain combines TRBV10-3 with TRBJ2-3, with D perhaps TRBD2 (6 bases). This CDR3 is built from 14 residues. Per germline, CDR1 ENHRY and CDR2 SYGVKD. V lost 9 bases, J lost 2 bases, and 15 bases lay in between. CDR3 nucleotide sequence: TGTGCCATTAAGGCGGGGCAAAACACAGATACGCAGTATTTT. Its translation is CAIKAGQNTDTQYF.

The chain recombines TRBV7-8 with TRBJ2-2, with 10 bases that match TRBD2. Germline V gives CDR1 SGHVS, CDR2 FQNEAQ. The CDR3 covers 16 residues. V lost 7 bases and J lost 1; bases outside the gene matches: 6. CDR3 bases: TGTGCCAGCACCGTGGGACTAGCGATGAACACCGGGGAGCTGTTTTTT. This encodes CASTVGLAMNTGELFF.

The J gene is TRBJ1-6, the V gene TRBV5-1; 8 bases align to TRBD1. CDR1 and CDR2 from the germline V gene are SGHRS and YFSETQ. The CDR3 is 16 residues long. V was clipped by 3 bases and J by 10 bases; unmatched bases: 12. As DNA, the CDR3 is TGCGCCAGCAGCTCCGGCCCCGACAGGGGACCCTCACCCCTCCACTTT. Its protein is CASSSGPDRGPSPLHF.

The CDR3 DNA reads as TGTGCCAGCAGTTTACAGACCGGGGAGCTGTTTTTT. Protein sequence: CASSLQTGELFF. The chain has TRBV6-6 and TRBJ2-2; D unresolved. The CDR3 is made up of 12 amino acids. Trimming cost V 4 bases and J 5 bases, with 5 bases left between them. Germline V CDR1 and CDR2: MNHNY, SVGAGI (reference sequence).

The chain combines TRBV6-1 with TRBJ1-1; maybe TRBD1 (5 bases). Germline V gene data show CDR1 as MNHNS and CDR2 as SASEGT. The germline V and J ends were trimmed by 4 bases and 5 bases, with 14 bases remaining between them. This CDR3 has 14 amino acids. The CDR3 spells CASSATSGGTEAFF. In nucleotides, the CDR3 is TGTGCCAGCAGTGCTACTTCTGGGGGAACTGAAGCTTTCTTT.

This chain joins TRBV18 and TRBJ1-2; D is unresolved. Germline assignment: CDR1 KGHSH and CDR2 LQKENI. The length of the CDR3 is 16 residues. Between the trimmed V and J ends, which lost 6 bases and 0 bases, there was a span of 17 bases. CDR3 nucleotide sequence: TGTGCCAGCTCCCCTATTCCGGGCAGCCCTAACTATGGCTACACCTTC. Residues: CASSPIPGSPNYGYTF.

J is TRBJ1-1 and V is TRBV2; TRBD1 aligns across 10 bases. Germline-derived CDR1 and CDR2 are SNHLY and FYNNEI. The CDR3 covers 15 residues. Germline trimming cut 5 bases from V and 4 bases from J; bases unmatched to any gene: 7. This chain's CDR3 is CASSPGTGAGTEAFF. For the CDR3, the DNA is TGTGCCAGCAGTCCCGGGACAGGGGCGGGCACTGAAGCTTTCTTT.

This clone has just a few counts. The chain has TRBV6-1 and TRBJ2-7, with a tentative D call TRBD1 (5 bases). The CDR3 is 14 residues long. Germline V gene sequence: CDR1 MNHNS, CDR2 SASEGT. V lost 1 base, J lost 3 bases, and 10 bases lay in between. CDR3 nucleotide sequence: TGTGCCAGCAGTGAAGAAGTGACAGACTACGAGCAGTACTTC. Amino acids: CASSEEVTDYEQYF.

This clone was found a few times. The CDR3, as DNA: TGTGCCAGTAGTGGTCCGGGGGTCCAGCCCCAGCATTTT. Its translation is CASSGPGVQPQHF. The V gene is TRBV19, the J gene TRBJ1-5; D is possibly TRBD1 (5 bases). Germline values: CDR1 LNHDA, CDR2 SQIVND (reference sequence). The CDR3 spans 13 residues. V lost 5 bases and J 7 bases, leaving 12 bases between the germline ends.

V is TRBV6-1 and J is TRBJ1-2; 8 bases agree with TRBD1. This CDR3 has 13 amino acids. The V gene end was trimmed by 6 bases and the J gene end by 1 base; junction bases not matched to a gene: 1. The V gene's germline CDR1 is MNHNS and CDR2 SASEGT. CDR3 loop: CASRDRDNYGYTF. The DNA for the CDR3 is TGTGCCAGCAGGGACAGGGATAACTATGGCTACACCTTC.

This clone was seen once. V is TRBV6-5 and J is TRBJ1-2, with D hard to call. The V gene's germline CDR1 is MNHEY and CDR2 SVGAGI. Trimming shortened V by 4 bases and J by 3 bases, and 9 bases separated the two germline ends. This CDR3 has 13 amino acids. In nucleotides, the CDR3 is TGTGCCAGCAGTTCCCATACCTACTATGGCTACACCTTC. Its protein is CASSSHTYYGYTF.

The chain has TRBV30 and TRBJ2-2; TRBD2 agrees at 9 bases. Trimming cost V 0 bases and J 4 bases; bases outside gene matches: 6. CDR3 length: 16 amino acids. Germline assignment: CDR1 GTSNPN and CDR2 SVGIG (reference sequence). CDR3 nucleotide sequence: TGTGCCTGGAGTGTGGGGCGGGGGGGCCCCACCGGGGAGCTGTTTTTT. Protein: CAWSVGRGGPTGELFF.